A single sample is the source of the 16 T cell receptor beta chains below, sequenced in a study of tumor and adjacent non-tumor tissue in lung cancer. A modified ARM-PCR protocol with three rounds of nested PCR amplified TCRbeta. Each CDR3 protein is one row after TCRdb ran MiXCR on the multiplex PCR reads. This table holds 40,000 to 60,000 distinct CDR3 sequences, 64% found once. This sample's RNA came from whole unsorted tissue. Distant lung tissue was collected more than 3 cm away from the tumor edge. The sequenced sample consisted of distant non-tumor lung tissue. The receptors here all came from a woman in her 70s with non-small cell lung cancer.

This clonotype was counted a single time. The germline gene is not matched at one end of the junction; a read error may be the cause. The genes are TRBV24-1 and TRBJ2-3, with unresolved D. CDR1 is KGHDR and CDR2 is SFDVKD in the germline V gene. The CDR3 extends over 12 amino acids. The CDR3 region has the DNA TGTGCCACCAATGATTTGAGGGATACGCAGTATTTT. Its protein is CATNDLRDTQYF.

This clonotype was found a few times. The CDR3 carries no conserved terminal phenylalanine or tryptophan, so it likely arises from a read error. The chain couples TRBV14 to TRBJ2-1; 8 positions match TRBD2. V shed 1 base and J 10 bases; nucleotides not matched to a gene: 9. The CDR3 contains 15 residues. Germline V gives CDR1 SGHDN, CDR2 FVKESK. The DNA of the CDR3 is TGTGCCAGCAGCCAAGCCCAAGCGGGAGCCGGGGAGCAGTTCCTC. This gives the protein CASSQAQAGAGEQFL.

This clonotype was recorded many times. J is TRBJ1-2 and V is TRBV7-9; unclear D gene. The CDR3 is made up of 11 amino acids. CDR1 is SEHNR, CDR2 FQNEAQ, per germline (reference sequence). V was trimmed by 5 bases and J by 8 bases, leaving 9 bases between them. CDR3 DNA: TGTGCCAGCAGCCCCTCGGTGGGCTACACCTTC. Translation gives CASSPSVGYTF.

This clonotype was counted a single time. A read error may produce the germline difference seen at one junction end. The chain recombines TRBV10-3 with TRBJ2-2; D is possibly TRBD2 (5 bases). CDR3 length: 13 residues. Germline assignment: CDR1 ENHRY and CDR2 SYGVKD. CDR3 protein: CAIKARDTGEMFF. CDR3 sequence (DNA): TGTGCCATCAAGGCGAGAGACACCGGGGAGATGTTTTTT.

On this clonotype itself: The junction departs from germline at one end; a sequencing error may be responsible. The chain uses TRBV29-1 and TRBJ2-5, with no clear D. CDR3 length: 14 amino acids. Germline CDR1 is SQVTM and CDR2 is ANQGSEA. The CDR3 protein is CNVERRWAQETQYF. The CDR3, as DNA: TGCAACGTTGAACGACGCTGGGCCCAAGAGACCCAGTACTTC.

This clonotype was recorded many times. The V and J genes are TRBV28 and TRBJ2-5, with D uncertain. The CDR3 covers 15 residues. Trimming took off 4 bases at V and 1 base at J, with 13 bases between the two ends. Germline V gene data show CDR1 as MDHEN and CDR2 as SYDVKM. This chain's CDR3 is CASSSVGAPQETQYF. CDR3 nucleotides: TGTGCCAGCAGTTCGGTAGGCGCACCCCAAGAGACCCAGTACTTC.

The CDR3 DNA is TGCGCCAGCAGCTTGGCCTTAGACACAGATACGCAGTATTTT. As protein: CASSLALDTDTQYF. This chain links TRBV5-1 with TRBJ2-3; D is unclear. The germline V and J ends were trimmed by 0 bases and 2 bases, with 7 bases remaining between them. CDR1 SGHRS and CDR2 YFSETQ come from the germline V gene. The CDR3 length is 14 residues.

The gene calls are TRBV7-9 and TRBJ2-1; 9 positions match TRBD2. Germline V gives CDR1 SEHNR, CDR2 FQNEAQ (reference sequence). The CDR3 loop spans 16 amino acids. Trimming at V came to 2 bases and at J to 8 bases, leaving 10 bases not matched to a gene. The CDR3 reads CASSLRSSGNFDEQFF. The DNA for the CDR3 is TGTGCCAGCAGCTTACGGTCTAGCGGGAATTTCGATGAGCAGTTCTTC.

With regard to this clonotype: A much more abundant neighbour one base away suggests this may be a read error. This chain connects TRBV28 to TRBJ2-3; D might be TRBD1 (6 bases). The end of the DNA is better explained by TRBJ1-5, so the J call may be wrong. Per the germline V gene, CDR1 is MDHEN and CDR2 is SYDVKM. CDR3 length: 14 residues. The CDR3 sequence is CANSGDTSTDTQHF. CDR3 coding DNA: TGTGCCAACAGTGGGGACACTAGCACAGATACGCAGCATTTT.

The CDR3 reads CASSIPGAVGEQFF. The CDR3 coding sequence is TGTGCCAGCAGCATCCCCGGAGCCGTGGGTGAGCAGTTCTTC. The J gene is TRBJ2-1, the V gene TRBV11-2; D unclear. This CDR3 has 14 residues. Germline-derived CDR1 and CDR2 are SGHAT and FQNNGV. V was cut by 5 bases and J by 9 bases, with 17 bases left in between. Combining the CDR3 with reference TRBV11-2 and TRBJ2-1 gives the whole variable domain EAGVAQSPRYKIIEKRQSVAFWCNPISGHATLYWYQQILGQGPKLLIQFQNNGVVDDSQLPKDRFSAERLKGVDSTLKIQPAKLEDSAVYLCASSIPGAVGEQFFGPGTRLTVL.

Concerning this clonotype: Because the CDR3 is missing its conserved closing phenylalanine or tryptophan, this is likely a read error. The rearrangement joins TRBV29-1 to TRBJ1-1; no firm D call. The CDR3 contains 13 residues. Germline V gene sequence: CDR1 SQVTM, CDR2 ANQGSEA. The V gene lost 3 bases and the J gene lost 3 bases, with 11 bases spanning the gap. CDR3 sequence: CSVERALDTEAFS. The CDR3 DNA reads TGCAGCGTTGAGAGGGCTCTGGACACTGAAGCTTTCTCT.

As concerns this clonotype: Germline is not matched at one junction end, which may reflect a read error. This chain connects TRBV11-1 to TRBJ2-1, with TRBD2 identical over 8 bases. Germline assignment: CDR1 SGHAT and CDR2 FQDESV (reference sequence). This CDR3 spans 16 amino acids. CDR3 sequence reads: CAGSLALAGLYDEQFF. The CDR3 DNA reads as TGTGCCGGCAGCTTAGCTCTAGCGGGCCTGTACGATGAGCAGTTCTTC.

Concerning this clonotype itself: A much larger clone differs from this one at a single base, so this may be a read error. The rearrangement links TRBV24-1 to TRBJ2-1, with 8 bases matching TRBD2. This CDR3 contains 16 residues. Germline CDR1 KGHDR, CDR2 SFDVKD. The CDR3 DNA reads as TGTGCCACCAGCGGGGGGGAGCGGAACTCCTACAATGAGCAGTTGTTC. As protein: CATSGGERNSYNEQLF.

As for this clonotype: With a much larger clone just one base away, this may be a read error. The gene calls are TRBV7-9 and TRBJ2-7; 7 bases line up with TRBD1. Germline V gene lookup returns CDR1 SEHNR and CDR2 FQNEAQ (reference sequence). The CDR3 is 13 amino acids. CDR3 DNA: TGTGCCGGCAGCCGGGACAGCACCTACGAGCAGTACTTC. Residues: CAGSRDSTYEQYF.

This clonotype was observed once. Mismatch with germline at one junction end may stem from a read error. The chain links TRBV20-1 to TRBJ2-7; 8 bases fit TRBD2. From germline, CDR1 is DFQATT and CDR2 SNEGSKA (reference sequence). CDR3 size: 14 residues. This CDR3 is CSTRERAGAPEQYF. The CDR3 DNA sequence: TGCAGTACTAGAGAGCGAGCGGGAGCCCCCGAGCAGTACTTT.

This clonotype occurred many times. This chain joins TRBV20-1 and TRBJ2-5; D perhaps matches TRBD2 (6 bases). This CDR3 has 16 amino acids. V gave up 1 base and J gave up 7 bases, with 22 bases separating them. Germline CDR1 reads DFQATT; CDR2 reads SNEGSKA (reference sequence). This CDR3 reads CSARATPGGSWGTQYF. DNA for the CDR3: TGCAGTGCTAGAGCCACCCCTGGAGGGTCGTGGGGGACCCAGTACTTC.